This T cell receptor (beta chain) originates from a study of CD8+ T cells in alopecia areata. A word on this clone: The antigen is unknown.

Starting from PBMCs, sorting isolated CD4+ and CD8+ T cells. Investigators isolated RNA and reverse transcribed it into cDNA to act as the sequencing template. The data were produced by immunoSEQ multiplex PCR, yet TCRdb's version contains in-frame clones alone and is incomplete. Here the sample spans about 200,000 clones, 56% being singletons. V was cut by 6 bases and J by 3 bases, with 7 bases left in between. CDR1 is SGHRS and CDR2 is YFSETQ in the germline V gene. The CDR3 has 11 amino acids. Findings and limits, study-wide: Greater clonality was observed in lesional scalp samples, especially alopecia totalis/universalis, versus normal scalp. Scalp data also include sequences from resident alphabeta T cells of normal skin. Among patients, TCR sharing was less clear than in mice, a difference possibly due in part to HLA diversity in the patient population.

The chain recombines TRBV5-1 with TRBJ2-7, with a possible D match to TRBD2 (5 bases). The sequence was collected from a human donor in good health. Material for sequencing was CD8+ T cells sorted from blood. As DNA, the CDR3 is TGCGCCAGCACGGGAAACTACGAGCAGTACTTC. Translation: CASTGNYEQYF.